Presented here are 22 T cell receptor beta chains from one specimen sequenced in a study of cytomegalovirus exposure and HLA in healthy donors. PCR employed 60 Vbeta and 13 Jbeta primers. The repertoire was sequenced with immunoSEQ multiplex PCR; TCRdb's copy has only in-frame clones and lacks some. The sample has fewer than 95,000 clones. The specimen sequenced was PBMCs. These receptors came from a middle-aged woman in good health and CMV-seropositive.

This chain connects TRBV28 to TRBJ2-7; a weak D match, TRBD1 (5 bases). The germline CDR1 and CDR2 sequences are MDHEN and SYDVKM. The CDR3 consists of 15 residues. V was trimmed by 1 base and J by 7 bases, leaving 17 bases between them. CDR3 amino acids: CASSLLGTGAREQYF. For the CDR3, the DNA is TGTGCCAGCAGTTTATTGGGTACAGGTGCTCGAGAGCAGTACTTC.

The V call is TRBV12-5, the J call TRBJ2-3, with 14 bases identical to TRBD2. V trimming: 1 base; J trimming: 8 bases; junction bases outside the gene matches: 14. The CDR3 runs 19 residues. Germline V gene lookup returns CDR1 LGHNT and CDR2 FRNRAP. The DNA for the CDR3 is TGTGCTAGTGGTTTGGGCGGACTAGCGGGGGGTAGGTCCCCAGGTACGCAGTATTTT. Protein product: CASGLGGLAGGRSPGTQYF.

V usage is TRBV29-1 and J usage is TRBJ1-1; 7 positions match TRBD1. Germline CDR1 reads SQVTM; CDR2 reads ANQGSEA. The CDR3 totals 14 residues. With 6 bases clipped from V and 4 bases from J, the junction kept 11 bases outside the gene matches. CDR3 in DNA: TGCAGCGTCTCTACAGGGGCCGAGGGCACTGAAGCTTTCTTT. This sequence encodes CSVSTGAEGTEAFF.

The chain employs TRBV7-9 and TRBJ2-1; TRBD2 matches 14 bases. J was trimmed by 2 bases and V by 5 bases; bases with no gene match: 5. The germline gives CDR1 SEHNR, CDR2 FQNEAQ (reference sequence). CDR3 length: 17 amino acids. CDR3 sequence (DNA): TGTGCCAGCAGCCCTCGGACTAGCGGGAGGACCTACAATGAGCAGTTCTTC. It yields the protein CASSPRTSGRTYNEQFF.

The chain links TRBV6-5 to TRBJ2-1, with 10 bases fitting TRBD2. J was trimmed by 5 bases and V by 2 bases; bases with no gene match: 6. The CDR3 spans 16 residues. Per germline, CDR1 MNHEY and CDR2 SVGAGI. Written as DNA, the CDR3 is TGTGCCAGCAGTTACAGCGGGAGGGAGCCCCACAATGAGCAGTTCTTC. It is translated as CASSYSGREPHNEQFF.

The rearrangement uses TRBV6-1 and TRBJ1-3; D possibly corresponds to TRBD1 (5 bases). The germline CDR1 and CDR2 sequences are MNHNS and SASEGT. With 6 bases removed from V and 3 bases from J, the gap between germline ends came to 9 bases. The CDR3 spans 13 residues. CDR3 sequence reads: CASRAGFGNTIYF. The DNA for the CDR3 is TGTGCCAGCAGGGCAGGGTTTGGAAACACCATATATTTT.

The CDR3 DNA follows: TGTGCCAGCAGCACACAGGGGTGGGCCACTGAAGCTTTCTTT. This encodes CASSTQGWATEAFF. The gene calls are TRBV7-6 and TRBJ1-1, with TRBD1 matching over 7 bases. The junction had 7 bases not matched to a gene; V was cut back by 5 bases and J by 4 bases. The CDR3 sequence is 14 residues long. CDR1 is SGHVS and CDR2 is FNYEAQ in the germline V gene.

V and J are TRBV14 and TRBJ1-2; TRBD1 agrees at 8 bases. Germline CDR1 SGHDN, CDR2 FVKESK. The CDR3 consists of 16 residues. Losses at the gene ends were 3 bases for V and 4 bases for J; bases not matched to a gene: 10. This CDR3 is CASSQTGTGLTYGYTF. CDR3 bases: TGTGCCAGCAGCCAGACCGGGACAGGCCTGACCTATGGCTACACCTTC.

This chain links TRBV11-2 with TRBJ2-7, with D possibly being TRBD1 (6 bases). Germline V gives CDR1 SGHAT, CDR2 FQNNGV. V was shortened by 10 bases and J by 0 bases, with 25 bases between the two germline ends. The CDR3 runs 17 residues. The CDR3 protein is CATHRIRGGISSYEQYF. The CDR3 bases are TGTGCCACCCATCGGATCAGGGGCGGTATTAGCTCCTACGAGCAGTACTTC.

V gene TRBV19 combines with J gene TRBJ1-6; no firm D call. Germline CDR1 reads LNHDA; CDR2 reads SQIVND (reference sequence). The CDR3 consists of 15 residues. V lost 3 bases, J lost 6 bases, and 12 bases lay in between. The CDR3 reads CASSIGRAPNSPLHF. CDR3 nucleotides: TGTGCCAGTAGTATCGGGAGGGCCCCTAATTCACCCCTCCACTTT.

This chain links TRBV14 with TRBJ2-5; 8 bases map to TRBD2. With V trimmed by 0 bases and J by 4 bases, 7 bases remained unmatched. The germline V gene encodes CDR1 SGHDN and CDR2 FVKESK. There are 16 residues in the CDR3. DNA for the CDR3: TGTGCCAGCAGCCAAGAAGCGGGGGTCAGGAGAGAGACCCAGTACTTC. Translating it yields CASSQEAGVRRETQYF.

The chain combines TRBV27 with TRBJ1-3; D not certain. Germline V CDR1 and CDR2: MNHEY, SMNVEV (reference sequence). Trimming pared 3 bases from V and 0 bases from J, leaving 3 bases between. This CDR3 has 13 amino acids. The CDR3 DNA sequence: TGTGCCAGCAGTTTCCGCTCTGGAAACACCATATATTTT. This gives the protein CASSFRSGNTIYF.

The V call is TRBV7-2, the J call TRBJ1-5; D gene uncertain. This CDR3 contains 15 residues. Germline V CDR1 and CDR2: SGHTA, FQGNSA. Deletions cut 1 base from V and 3 bases from J, with 10 bases between. This chain's CDR3 is CASSLGSGFNQPQHF. Here the CDR3 DNA reads TGTGCCAGCAGCTTAGGGTCCGGGTTCAATCAGCCCCAGCATTTT.

V and J are TRBV27 and TRBJ1-1; D possibly corresponds to TRBD1 (5 bases). The CDR3 totals 13 residues. Trimming took 5 bases from V and 4 from J, leaving 11 bases between them. Germline lookup yields CDR1 MNHEY and CDR2 SMNVEV (reference sequence). The CDR3 nucleotides read TGTGCCAGCAGTCCGGGGGGAGTCACTGAAGCTTTCTTT. Translating gives CASSPGGVTEAFF.

The chain employs TRBV2 and TRBJ1-2; the D gene is possibly TRBD1 (5 bases). The germline gives CDR1 SNHLY, CDR2 FYNNEI. CDR3 length: 11 residues. V lost 7 bases, J lost 2 bases, and 5 bases lay in between. The CDR3 here is CASKGNYGYTF. CDR3 in DNA: TGTGCCAGCAAGGGGAACTATGGCTACACCTTC.

The gene calls are TRBV19 and TRBJ2-1; 7 positions agree with TRBD1. Germline-derived CDR1 and CDR2 are LNHDA and SQIVND (reference sequence). This CDR3 comprises 14 residues. Trimming cost V 5 bases and J 10 bases; bases outside gene matches: 11. CDR3 in amino acids: CASSVTPGGREQFF. The CDR3 DNA reads TGTGCCAGTAGTGTAACCCCAGGGGGAAGGGAGCAGTTCTTC.

Comments on this clone: Distinct nucleotide sequences in the sample also encode this CDR3. V and J are TRBV7-2 and TRBJ1-5; perhaps TRBD1 as D (5 bases). Trimming shortened V by 5 bases and J by 2 bases, and 7 bases separated the two germline ends. The length of the CDR3 is 13 residues. From germline, CDR1 is SGHTA and CDR2 FQGNSA. In DNA form, the CDR3 reads TGTGCCAGCAGCCCGACAGGCAATCAGCCCCAGCATTTT. It is translated as CASSPTGNQPQHF.

V gene TRBV15 combines with J gene TRBJ2-3; D is uncertain. CDR3 size: 13 residues. V lost 0 bases and J 6 bases, leaving 7 bases between the germline ends. Germline V gives CDR1 LNHNV, CDR2 YYDKDF (reference sequence). In DNA, the CDR3 is TGTGCCACCAGCAGAGATTTTGCGGATACGCAGTATTTT. This encodes CATSRDFADTQYF. Full variable domain (missing parts from reference TRBV15 and TRBJ2-3): DAMVIQNPRYQVTQFGKPVTLSCSQTLNHNVMYWYQQKSSQAPKLLFHYYDKDFNNEADTPDNFQSRRPNTSFCFLDIRSPGLGDTAMYLCATSRDFADTQYFGPGTRLTVL.

This chain links TRBV5-1 with TRBJ2-5; TRBD1 matches at 9 bases. Germline CDR1 reads SGHRS; CDR2 reads YFSETQ. Germline trimming cut 0 bases from V and 3 bases from J; bases unmatched to any gene: 6. The CDR3 spans 16 residues. The CDR3 protein is CASSLGTGGSEETQYF. CDR3 DNA: TGCGCCAGCAGCTTGGGCACAGGGGGCAGCGAAGAGACCCAGTACTTC.

The chain links TRBV7-9 to TRBJ2-3; D is unclear. Germline V gene sequence: CDR1 SEHNR, CDR2 FQNEAQ (reference sequence). Trimming shortened V by 0 bases and J by 6 bases, and 19 bases separated the two germline ends. This CDR3 is 17 amino acids long. The CDR3 reads CASSLATQTIRVDTQYF. As DNA, the CDR3 is TGTGCCAGCAGCTTAGCAACGCAAACTATCCGGGTGGATACGCAGTATTTT.

The chain has TRBV2 and TRBJ1-1, with D uncertain. Germline V CDR1 and CDR2: SNHLY, FYNNEI. The CDR3 has 13 amino acids. V was pared by 4 bases and J by 1 base, with 7 bases between. The CDR3 sequence is CASSGERNTEAFF. Written as DNA, the CDR3 is TGTGCCAGCAGTGGAGAGAGGAACACTGAAGCTTTCTTT. Full variable domain (missing parts from reference TRBV2 and TRBJ1-1): EPEVTQTPSHQVTQMGQEVILRCVPISNHLYFYWYRQILGQKVEFLVSFYNNEISEKSEIFDDQFSVERPDGSNFTLKIRSTKLEDSAMYFCASSGERNTEAFFGQGTRLTVV.

This chain links TRBV7-8 with TRBJ1-5; tentatively, D is TRBD1 (5 bases). Germline V gene lookup returns CDR1 SGHVS and CDR2 FQNEAQ. The CDR3 sequence is 16 residues long. The V end was cut by 5 bases, the J end by 1 base, with 15 bases between. The CDR3 region is CASSRWGESSNQPQHF. CDR3 in DNA: TGTGCCAGCAGCCGTTGGGGGGAGTCGAGCAATCAGCCCCAGCATTTT.